This is a list of T cell receptor beta chains from one sample in a study of breast tumors, draining lymph nodes, adjacent tissues. From the multiplex PCR reads, TCRdb called clonotypes with MiXCR, one entry per CDR3 protein. The sample shows roughly 15,000 distinct CDR3 sequences, about 56% of them seen only once. The sample consisted of tumor-adjacent breast tissue. The receptors shown here come from a female donor with breast cancer. Some clones in this sample may be carry-over from other donors' samples. CDR3s include the opening cysteine and the closing phenylalanine or tryptophan. A D gene is named only where the DNA matches it firmly. Clone size, where shown, is once, few, many, or a class for clones that have expanded.

clone_size d_call j_call v_call cdr3_aa cdr3_nt
many TRBD2 TRBJ2-1 TRBV11-3 CASSQIAGGSEQFF TGTGCCAGCAGCCAGATAGCGGGAGGGTCTGAGCAGTTCTTC
few . TRBJ2-6 TRBV20-1 CSARVRGTGANVLTF TGCAGTGCTAGGGTCAGGGGCACTGGGGCCAACGTCCTGACTTTC
medium-sized . TRBJ1-4 TRBV29-1 CSVGLYREGEKLFF TGCAGCGTTGGCCTTTACAGGGAAGGGGAAAAACTGTTTTTT
many . TRBJ1-5 TRBV6-4 CASSITGFEIYSNQPQHF TGTGCCAGCAGTATCACAGGGTTCGAGATATATAGCAATCAGCCCCAGCATTTT
. . TRBJ2-1 TRBV7-2 CASTQDRYNEQFF TGTGCCAGCACCCAGGACAGATACAATGAGCAGTTCTTC
once TRBD2 TRBJ2-3 TRBV20-1 CSARVSGSGSTDTQYF TGCAGTGCTAGAGTGTCGGGTAGCGGGAGCACAGATACGCAGTATTTT
many . TRBJ1-1 TRBV11-3 CASSLGLVGLNTEAFF TGTGCCAGCAGCTTAGGATTAGTAGGACTGAACACTGAAGCTTTCTTT
. . TRBJ2-5 TRBV29-1 CSVEDWRQEAQYF TGCAGCGTTGAAGACTGGAGACAAGAGGCCCAGTACTTC
. TRBD2 TRBJ2-2 TRBV5-5 CASSLTGTSLGYGELFF TGTGCCAGCAGCCTTACCGGGACTAGTTTAGGGTACGGGGAGCTGTTTTTT
. . TRBJ1-4 TRBV14 CASSGPTEPNEKLFF TGTGCCAGCAGCGGACCGACAGAACCTAATGAAAAACTGTTTTTT
many . TRBJ2-7 TRBV4-1 CASSHPLRGEQYF TGCGCCAGCAGCCATCCTCTAAGGGGGGAGCAGTACTTC
. . TRBJ2-3 TRBV7-3 CASSLNPGATDTQYF TGTGCCAGCAGCTTAAATCCGGGGGCAACAGATACGCAGTATTTT
medium-sized TRBD1 TRBJ1-2 TRBV7-8 CASSLVGDSFNYGYTF TGTGCCAGCAGCTTAGTAGGGGACAGCTTTAACTATGGCTACACCTTC